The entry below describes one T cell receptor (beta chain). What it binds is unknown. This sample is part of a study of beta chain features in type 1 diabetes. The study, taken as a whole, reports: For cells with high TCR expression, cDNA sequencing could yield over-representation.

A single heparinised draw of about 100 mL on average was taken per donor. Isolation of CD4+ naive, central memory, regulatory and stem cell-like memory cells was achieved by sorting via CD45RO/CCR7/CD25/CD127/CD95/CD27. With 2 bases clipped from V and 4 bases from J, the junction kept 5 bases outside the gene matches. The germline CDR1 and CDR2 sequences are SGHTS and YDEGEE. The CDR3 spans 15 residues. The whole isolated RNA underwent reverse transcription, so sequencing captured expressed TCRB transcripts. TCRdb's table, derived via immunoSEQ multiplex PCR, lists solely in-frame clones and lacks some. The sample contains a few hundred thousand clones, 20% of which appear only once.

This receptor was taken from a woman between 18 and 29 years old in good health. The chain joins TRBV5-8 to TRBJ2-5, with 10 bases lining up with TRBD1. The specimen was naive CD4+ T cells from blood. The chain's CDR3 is CASSFRGQGGETQYF. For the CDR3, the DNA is TGTGCCAGCAGCTTTCGTGGACAGGGGGGAGAGACCCAGTACTTC.